The TCR beta chain under discussion was sequenced for a study of T-cell memory formation after mild COVID-19. A few counts support this clonotype. TCRdb processed the 5' RACE reads anew with MiXCR; each CDR3 protein has one entry. The sample consists of 450,000 to 650,000 distinct CDR3 sequences, approximately 18% of them appearing once. This CDR3 region has 14 residues. The V and J ends lost 2 bases and 6 bases respectively, with 14 bases between them. Germline assignment: CDR1 SGHTA and CDR2 FQGTGA. This sequence joins TRBV7-3 and TRBJ2-7; D possibly corresponds to TRBD1 (6 bases). Material for sequencing was PBMCs or a T cell subset sorted from them (not recorded which). The TCR sequence derives from an adult woman who had mild COVID-19 (a few samples of this study predate the infection). Cell type and time point are not known. CDR3: CASSLGQRGSEQYF. CDR3 sequence (DNA): TGTGCCAGCAGCTTAGGACAGAGGGGCTCCGAGCAGTACTTC.